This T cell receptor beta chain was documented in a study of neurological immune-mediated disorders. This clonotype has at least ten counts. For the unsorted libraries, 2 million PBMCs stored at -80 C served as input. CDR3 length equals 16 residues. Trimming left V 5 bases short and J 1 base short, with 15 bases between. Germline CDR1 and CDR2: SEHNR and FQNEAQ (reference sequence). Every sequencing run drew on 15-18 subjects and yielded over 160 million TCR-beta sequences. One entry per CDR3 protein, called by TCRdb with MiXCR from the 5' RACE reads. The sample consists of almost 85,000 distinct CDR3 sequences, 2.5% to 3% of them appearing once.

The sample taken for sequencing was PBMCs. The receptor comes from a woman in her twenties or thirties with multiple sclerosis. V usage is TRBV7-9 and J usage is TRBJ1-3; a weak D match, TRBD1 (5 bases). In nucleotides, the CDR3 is TGTGCCAGCAGCCGACGGGACTCCCATTCTGGAAACACCATATATTTT. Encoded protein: CASSRRDSHSGNTIYF.